This T cell receptor (beta chain) was recovered during a study of Graves' ophthalmopathy and Graves' hyperthyroidism. Overall study: Pretreatment peripheral blood was obtained at initial diagnosis. Whole-study results and caveats: Most expanded clonotypes in thyroid above 0.001 frequency also showed up in blood. In separating ophthalmopathy from stable hyperthyroidism, a 13-signature model achieved about 90% sensitivity and 70% to 83% specificity.

Worth noting for this clonotype: Its antigen is unknown.

Investigators amplified TCR beta CDR3 regions from RNA transcripts. HTBI-primed RT-PCR formed the first round, and a multiplex PCR formed the second. TCRdb reanalysed the multiplex PCR reads using MiXCR and keeps one entry per CDR3 protein. The repertoire holds more than 550,000 distinct CDR3 sequences, 35% to 50% seen once, with more than 2.5% in the top ten. The sequence was obtained from an adult man with Graves' ophthalmopathy. Source material: peripheral blood.

In DNA, the CDR3 is TGCGCCAGCAGCCAAGTGGATTATAGCAATCAGCCCCAGCATTTT. Translated: CASSQVDYSNQPQHF. This chain joins TRBV4-1 and TRBJ1-5; D call uncertain. The V and J ends lost 1 base and 0 bases respectively, with 7 bases between them. CDR1 MGHRA and CDR2 YSYEKL come from the germline V gene. CDR3 length: 15 amino acids.